Reported below is one TCR beta chain. Its antigen is currently unknown. This sample is drawn from a study of cytomegalovirus exposure and HLA in healthy donors. Study details: An early data release held approximately 80 million unique TCRs from HLA-typed donors. Study conclusions and caveats: Versus the roughly 700-donor mean, an Asian-associated ancestry cluster reportedly showed fewer N-insertions in a later analysis. Further analysis was carried out later, and it showed several of the most significant clusters appearing linked to common viral pathogens.

Vbeta (60) and Jbeta (13) primers were used in the PCR. Libraries were prepared by immunoSEQ multiplex PCR; TCRdb keeps only in-frame clonotypes and omits some of them. Of about 94,000 clones detected, over 65% appear once; the ten largest clones hold roughly 0.71%. The CDR3 is 17 residues long. V was trimmed by 0 bases and J by 0 bases, leaving 9 bases between them. In germline, CDR1 is LGHNA, CDR2 YSLEER. The chain carries TRBV4-3 and TRBJ2-6; maybe TRBD1 (6 bases). This sequence originates from a woman aged 55-70 years in good health and CMV-seronegative. Sequencing was done on a sample of PBMCs. Here the CDR3 reads CASSQDAGVSGANVLTF. The CDR3 DNA follows: TGCGCCAGCAGCCAAGATGCAGGGGTCTCTGGGGCCAACGTCCTGACTTTC.